This T cell receptor (beta chain) originates from a study of shared T cell receptors in the human thymus. Assay: immunoSEQ multiplex PCR; the TCRdb copy retains only in-frame clones and omits some. Found here are 700,000 or so clones, 80% to 90% of them singletons; the top ten hold roughly 0.01%. Germline V lookup: CDR1 MGHRA, CDR2 YSYEKL. Losses at the gene ends were 3 bases for V and 4 bases for J; bases not matched to a gene: 8. The CDR3 has 16 residues. The sample also formed part of further work on human thymus T cells.

This TCR was recovered from a girl under three years old with a congenital heart defect. The V and J genes are TRBV4-1 and TRBJ1-5; 8 bases map to TRBD1. The sequenced sample was thymocytes. CDR3 amino acids: CASSHYTGGRNQPQHF. The CDR3, as DNA: TGCGCCAGCAGCCATTATACAGGGGGACGAAATCAGCCCCAGCATTTT.